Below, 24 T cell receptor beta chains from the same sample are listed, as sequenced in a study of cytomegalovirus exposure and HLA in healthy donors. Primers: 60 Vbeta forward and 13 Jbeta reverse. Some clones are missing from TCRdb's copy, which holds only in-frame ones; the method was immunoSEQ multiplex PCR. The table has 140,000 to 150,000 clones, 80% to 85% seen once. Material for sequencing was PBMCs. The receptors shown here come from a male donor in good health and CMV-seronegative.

Here the CDR3 DNA reads TGTGCCAGCAGCTATAAGACTAGGCCCACAGATACGCAGTATTTT. This sequence encodes CASSYKTRPTDTQYF. The rearrangement uses TRBV7-9 and TRBJ2-3; maybe TRBD2 (6 bases). The CDR3 has 15 residues. The germline gives CDR1 SEHNR, CDR2 FQNEAQ (reference sequence). Trimming removed 4 bases from V and 2 bases from J, with 13 bases in between.

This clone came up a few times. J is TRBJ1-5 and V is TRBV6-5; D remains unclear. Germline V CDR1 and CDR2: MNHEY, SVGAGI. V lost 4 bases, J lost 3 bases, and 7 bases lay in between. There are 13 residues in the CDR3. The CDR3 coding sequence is TGTGCCAGCAGTTTCAAAGCCAATCAGCCCCAGCATTTT. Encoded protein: CASSFKANQPQHF.

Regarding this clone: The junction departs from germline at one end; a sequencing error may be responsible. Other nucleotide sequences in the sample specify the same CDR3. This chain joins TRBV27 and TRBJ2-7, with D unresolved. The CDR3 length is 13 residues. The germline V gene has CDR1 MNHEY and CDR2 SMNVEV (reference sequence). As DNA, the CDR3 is TGCGCCAGCAGCCTATTCCCGGGCTACGAGCAGTACTTC. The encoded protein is CASSLFPGYEQYF.

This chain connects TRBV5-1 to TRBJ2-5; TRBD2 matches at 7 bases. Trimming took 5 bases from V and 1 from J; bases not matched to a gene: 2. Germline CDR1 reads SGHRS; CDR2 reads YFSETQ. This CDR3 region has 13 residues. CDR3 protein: CASRTSLQETQYF. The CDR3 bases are TGCGCCAGCAGGACTAGCCTCCAAGAGACCCAGTACTTC.

In DNA, the CDR3 is TGTGCCAGCAGCAAAGTAGGAAGGGAACCGAGACTAGCGGGTATTTCCTACGAGCAGTACTTC. This translates into CASSKVGREPRLAGISYEQYF. The chain recombines TRBV21-1 with TRBJ2-7; TRBD2 is the table's D call, not checked against the DNA. TRBV21-1 is assigned pseudogene status. The CDR3 is 21 residues long.

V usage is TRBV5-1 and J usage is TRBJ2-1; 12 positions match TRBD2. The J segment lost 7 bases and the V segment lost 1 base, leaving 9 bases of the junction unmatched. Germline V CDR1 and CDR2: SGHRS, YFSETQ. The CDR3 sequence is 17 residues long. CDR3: CASSLKSSGRARNEQFF. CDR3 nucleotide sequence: TGCGCCAGCAGCTTGAAGTCTAGCGGGAGGGCCCGTAATGAGCAGTTCTTC.

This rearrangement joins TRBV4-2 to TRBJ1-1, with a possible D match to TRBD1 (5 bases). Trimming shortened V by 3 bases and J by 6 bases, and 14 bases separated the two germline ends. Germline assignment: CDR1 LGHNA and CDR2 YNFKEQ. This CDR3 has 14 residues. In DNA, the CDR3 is TGTGCCAGCAGCCATTCGTGGGGCAACCCTGAAGCTTTCTTT. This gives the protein CASSHSWGNPEAFF.

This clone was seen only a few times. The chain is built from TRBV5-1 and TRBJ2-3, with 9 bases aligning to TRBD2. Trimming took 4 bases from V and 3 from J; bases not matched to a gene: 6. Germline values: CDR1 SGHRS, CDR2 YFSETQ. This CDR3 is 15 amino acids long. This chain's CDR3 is CASSRRSGGTDTQYF. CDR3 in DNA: TGCGCCAGCAGCCGAAGAAGCGGGGGGACAGATACGCAGTATTTT. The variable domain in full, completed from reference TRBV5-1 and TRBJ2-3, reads KAGVTQTPRYLIKTRGQQVTLSCSPISGHRSVSWYQQTPGQGLQFLFEYFSETQRNKGNFPGRFSGRQFSNSRSEMNVSTLELGDSALYLCASSRRSGGTDTQYFGPGTRLTVL.

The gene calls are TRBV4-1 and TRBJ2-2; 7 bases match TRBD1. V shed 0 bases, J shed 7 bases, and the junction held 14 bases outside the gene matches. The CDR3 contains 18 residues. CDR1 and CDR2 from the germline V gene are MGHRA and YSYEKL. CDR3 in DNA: TGCGCCAGCAGCCAAGAAACTACCGGGACAGTTAATTACGGGGAGCTGTTTTTT. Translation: CASSQETTGTVNYGELFF.

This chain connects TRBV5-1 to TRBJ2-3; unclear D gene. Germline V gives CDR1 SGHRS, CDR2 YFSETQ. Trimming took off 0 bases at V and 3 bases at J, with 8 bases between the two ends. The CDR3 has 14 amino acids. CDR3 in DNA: TGCGCCAGCAGCTTGGATGACACAACAGATACGCAGTATTTT. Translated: CASSLDDTTDTQYF.

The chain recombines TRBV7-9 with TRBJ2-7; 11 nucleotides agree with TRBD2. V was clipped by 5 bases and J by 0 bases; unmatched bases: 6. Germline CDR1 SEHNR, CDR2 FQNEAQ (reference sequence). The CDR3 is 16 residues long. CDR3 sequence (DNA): TGTGCCAGCAGCCAGACTAGCGGGACCAGCTCCTACGAGCAGTACTTC. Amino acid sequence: CASSQTSGTSSYEQYF.

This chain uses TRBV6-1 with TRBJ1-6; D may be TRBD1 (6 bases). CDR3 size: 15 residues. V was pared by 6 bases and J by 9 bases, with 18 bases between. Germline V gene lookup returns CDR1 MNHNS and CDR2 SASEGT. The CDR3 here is CASRAQGQESSPLHF. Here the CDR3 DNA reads TGTGCCAGCAGAGCACAGGGCCAAGAGAGTTCACCCCTCCACTTT.

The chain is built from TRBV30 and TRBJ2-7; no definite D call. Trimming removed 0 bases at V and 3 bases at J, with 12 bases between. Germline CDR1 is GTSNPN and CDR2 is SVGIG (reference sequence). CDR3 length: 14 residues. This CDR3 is CAWSVLRKSYEQYF. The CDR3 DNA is TGTGCCTGGAGTGTACTCCGAAAAAGCTACGAGCAGTACTTC.

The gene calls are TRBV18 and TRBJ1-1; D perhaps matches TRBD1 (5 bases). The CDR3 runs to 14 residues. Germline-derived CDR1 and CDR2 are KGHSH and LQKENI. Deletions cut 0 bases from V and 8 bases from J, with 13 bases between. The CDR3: CASSPPQGMSEAFF. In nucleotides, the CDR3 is TGTGCCAGCTCACCACCCCAGGGTATGTCCGAAGCTTTCTTT.

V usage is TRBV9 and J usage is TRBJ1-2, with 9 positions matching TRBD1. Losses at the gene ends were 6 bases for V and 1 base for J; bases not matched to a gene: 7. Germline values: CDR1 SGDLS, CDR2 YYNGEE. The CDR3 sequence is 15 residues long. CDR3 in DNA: TGTGCCAGCACTCAAACAGGGGGCTATAACTATGGCTACACCTTC. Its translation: CASTQTGGYNYGYTF.

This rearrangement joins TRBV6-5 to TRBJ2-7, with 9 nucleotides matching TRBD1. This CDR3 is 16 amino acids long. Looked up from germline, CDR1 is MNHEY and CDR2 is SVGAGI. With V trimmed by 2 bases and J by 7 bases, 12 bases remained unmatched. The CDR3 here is CASSYSPGTGSGEQYF. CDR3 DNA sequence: TGTGCCAGCAGTTACAGCCCCGGGACAGGGTCTGGGGAGCAGTACTTC.

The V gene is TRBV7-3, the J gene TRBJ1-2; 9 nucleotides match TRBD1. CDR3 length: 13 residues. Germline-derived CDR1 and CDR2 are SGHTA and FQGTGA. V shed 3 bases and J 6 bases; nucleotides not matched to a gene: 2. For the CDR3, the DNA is TGTGCCAGCAGCTTCGGACAGGGGAATGGCTACACCTTC. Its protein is CASSFGQGNGYTF.

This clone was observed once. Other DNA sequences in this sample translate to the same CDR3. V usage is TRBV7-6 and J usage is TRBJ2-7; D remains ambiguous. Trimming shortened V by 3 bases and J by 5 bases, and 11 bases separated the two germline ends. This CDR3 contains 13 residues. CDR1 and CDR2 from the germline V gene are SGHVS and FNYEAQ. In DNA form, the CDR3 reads TGTGCCAGCAGCTTGGCGAGAGGTGACGAGCAGTACTTC. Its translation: CASSLARGDEQYF.

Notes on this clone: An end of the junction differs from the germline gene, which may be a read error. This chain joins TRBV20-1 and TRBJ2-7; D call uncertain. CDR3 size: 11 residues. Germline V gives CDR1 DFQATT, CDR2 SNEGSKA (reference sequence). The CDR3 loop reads CSAINTYEQYF. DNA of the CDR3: TGCAGCGCTATAAATACCTACGAGCAGTACTTC.

Here the CDR3 DNA reads TGTGCCAGCAGCTCTTACTCGAACACTGAAGCTTTCTTT. It encodes CASSSYSNTEAFF. The genes are TRBV7-9 and TRBJ1-1, with unresolved D. This CDR3 is built from 13 residues. Trimming stripped 4 bases from V and 1 base from J, with 7 bases between. The V gene's germline CDR1 is SEHNR and CDR2 FQNEAQ (reference sequence).

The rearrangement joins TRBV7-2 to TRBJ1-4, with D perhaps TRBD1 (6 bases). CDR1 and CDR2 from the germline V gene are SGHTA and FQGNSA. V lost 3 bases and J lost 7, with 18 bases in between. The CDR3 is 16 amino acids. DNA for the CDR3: TGTGCCAGCAGCTTGAAGTGGAGCCAGGGGTCTGAAAAACTGTTTTTT. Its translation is CASSLKWSQGSEKLFF.

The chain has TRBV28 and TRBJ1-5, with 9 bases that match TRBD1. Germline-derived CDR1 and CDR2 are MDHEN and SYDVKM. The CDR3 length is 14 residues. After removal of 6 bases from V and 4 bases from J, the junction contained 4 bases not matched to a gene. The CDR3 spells CASRNRGPNQPQHF. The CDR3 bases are TGTGCCAGCAGGAACAGGGGGCCGAATCAGCCCCAGCATTTT.

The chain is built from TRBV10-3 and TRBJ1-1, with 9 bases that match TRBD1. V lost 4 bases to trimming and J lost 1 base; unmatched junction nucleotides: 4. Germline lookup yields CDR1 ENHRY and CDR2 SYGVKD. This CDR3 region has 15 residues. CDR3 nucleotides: TGTGCCATCAGTGGAGGGACAGGGAGGAACACTGAAGCTTTCTTT. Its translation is CAISGGTGRNTEAFF.

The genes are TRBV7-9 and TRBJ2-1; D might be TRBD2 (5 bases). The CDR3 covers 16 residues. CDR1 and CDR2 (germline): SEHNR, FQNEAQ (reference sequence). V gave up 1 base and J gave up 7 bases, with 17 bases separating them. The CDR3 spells CASSLVRGGSENEQFF. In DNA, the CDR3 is TGTGCCAGCAGCTTAGTTCGAGGCGGGTCGGAGAATGAGCAGTTCTTC.